Sequencing of this T cell receptor (beta chain) was carried out in a study of PD-L1 blockade in urothelial cancer. Study-wide background: Blood was analyzed 3 weeks (second dose) and 6 weeks after treatment start.

Spiked synthetic TCR analogs estimated absolute template abundance per PCR. The data were produced by immunoSEQ multiplex PCR, yet TCRdb's version contains in-frame clones alone and is incomplete. The table records some 45,000 clones, 88% of them present only once. The CDR3 runs 14 residues. The germline gives CDR1 MNHEY, CDR2 SMNVEV (reference sequence). Between the trimmed V and J ends, which lost 7 bases and 2 bases, there was a span of 13 bases. Time point in this sample: pretreatment peripheral blood. The material was PBMCs, obtained around atezolizumab (anti-PD-L1) treatment. The chain is built from TRBV27 and TRBJ2-3; D not resolved. This clonotype was sampled from a donor at least 40 years old with urothelial cancer. This chain's CDR3 is CASTSSLNTDTQYF. DNA of the CDR3: TGTGCCAGCACCAGTTCCCTGAACACAGATACGCAGTATTTT.